These T cell receptor beta chains were read from a single sample in a study of post-analysis software for immune sequencing data. TCRdb reprocessed the PCR reads via MiXCR and lists one record per CDR3 protein. The sample holds around 700,000 distinct CDR3 sequences, approximately 59% seen once. The sequencing input was blood. The receptors shown here come from a girl aged 2 to 9 with multiple sclerosis. CDR3s include the opening cysteine and the closing phenylalanine or tryptophan. Each record gives: J gene, V gene, clone size, D gene, CDR3 DNA, CDR3 protein. D genes are given only for firm matches. Only some rows state a clone size, as once, few, many or a class for expanded clones.

TRBJ2-1 TRBV27 - - TGTACCAGCAGTCACACAGGGAAGAGAGCCTACAATGAGCAGTTCTTC CTSSHTGKRAYNEQFF
TRBJ2-2 TRBV27 - - TGTGCCAGCAGTTCCCGAGAAAACACCGGGGAGCTGTTTTTT CASSSRENTGELFF
TRBJ1-1 TRBV7-6 - - TGTGCCAGCAGCTTAGCGGCAGGGGCCGAACTCGAAGCTTTCTTT CASSLAAGAELEAFF
TRBJ2-7 TRBV12-3/TRBV12-4 - - TGTGCCAGCCAATACAGGGAGGGCGAGCAGTACTTC CASQYREGEQYF
TRBJ2-1 TRBV6-2/TRBV6-3 - - TGTGCCAGCAGTGACTCGAGCAGGAATGAGCAGTTCTTC CASSDSSRNEQFF
TRBJ2-5 TRBV7-9 - TRBD1 TGTGCCAGCAGCTTTGGACAGGGACTCGAAGGGGAGACCCAGTACTTC CASSFGQGLEGETQYF
TRBJ1-2 TRBV4-1 - TRBD1 TGCGCCAGCAGCCGCACAGAAGACAGGGCCGTATATGGCTACACCTTC CASSRTEDRAVYGYTF
TRBJ2-3 TRBV20-1 once - TGCAGTGTTCAATCTAGCACAGATACGCAGTATTTT CSVQSSTDTQYF
TRBJ1-2 TRBV12-3/TRBV12-4 - - TGTGCCAGCAGTATTACGAACCGGGACGGCTATGGCTACACCTTC CASSITNRDGYGYTF
TRBJ1-1 TRBV12-5 few TRBD1 TGTGCTAGTGGTTTGACGACAGGGTCTAGAGCTTTCTTT CASGLTTGSRAFF
TRBJ2-7 TRBV19 - - TGTGCCAGTAGTTCTTCTGGGCCGAGGGGGATATTGTACGAGCAGTACTTC CASSSSGPRGILYEQYF
TRBJ1-1 TRBV6-2/TRBV6-3 - - TGTGCCAGCACAGACACAGGGTTCACTGAAGCTTTCTTT CASTDTGFTEAFF
TRBJ2-7 TRBV20-1 few - TGCAGTGCTAGAGAAGAAGGGGTCCACGAGCAGTACTTC CSAREEGVHEQYF
TRBJ2-5 TRBV29-1 - TRBD2 TGCAGGGTCCTGACTAGCGGGATAGGGACCCAGTACTTC CRVLTSGIGTQYF
TRBJ2-3 TRBV6-1 - - TGTGCCAGCAGTGAATGGCAGGGGACCTCCACAGATACGCAGTATTTT CASSEWQGTSTDTQYF
TRBJ1-2 TRBV27 - TRBD1 TGTGCCAGCAGTTCACAGGGGGGTGGCTACACCTTC CASSSQGGGYTF
TRBJ1-1 TRBV27 - - TGTGCCAGCAGCCTATCCGCAGGGGCCTACACTGAAGCTTTCTTT CASSLSAGAYTEAFF
TRBJ2-1 TRBV6-5 - - TGTGCCAGCAGTTATAGCCGATGGCCAGGGAACAATGAGCAGTTCTTC CASSYSRWPGNNEQFF
TRBJ2-3 TRBV4-2 - TRBD2 TGTGCCAGCAGCCAAGGCGGGGCGGGGGACCACACAGATACGCAGTATTTT CASSQGGAGDHTDTQYF
TRBJ1-2 TRBV29-1 - - TGCAGCGTCCAGGGGATCGACTATGGCTACACCTTC CSVQGIDYGYTF
TRBJ2-7 TRBV29-1 - - TGCAGCGTTGAGAAAGACTACGAGCAGTACTTC CSVEKDYEQYF
TRBJ2-5 TRBV29-1 - - TGCAGCGGTAGCAGGCAAGAGACCCAGTACTTC CSGSRQETQYF
TRBJ1-1 TRBV6-4 - TRBD1 TGTGCCAGCAGTGTCGAGGGGGCTCTGAAGAACACTGAAGCTTTCTTT CASSVEGALKNTEAFF
TRBJ2-1 TRBV29-1 - - TGCAGCGCCCGGCCGGACAGCAATGAGCAGTTCTTC CSARPDSNEQFF
TRBJ1-2 TRBV6-6 few TRBD1 TGTGCCAGCAGTCCGAGCAGGGGGAACTATGGCTACACCTTC CASSPSRGNYGYTF
TRBJ2-1 TRBV29-1 - - TGCAGCGTTCGGATCGGGACAATCTACAATGAGCAGTTCTTC CSVRIGTIYNEQFF
TRBJ2-3 TRBV7-3 few - TGTGCCAGCAGCTTAAATTTGGGGAACACAGATACGCAGTATTTT CASSLNLGNTDTQYF
TRBJ2-3 TRBV6-6 - - TGTGCCAGCAGCGATCCCGGGAACACAGATACGCAGTATTTT CASSDPGNTDTQYF
TRBJ1-1 TRBV25-1 - - TGTGCCAGCAGTGGTTACACTGAAGCTTTCTTT CASSGYTEAFF
TRBJ1-1 TRBV7-2 - - TGTGCCAGCAGCTTAGTTACGGGCACTGAAGCTTTCTTT CASSLVTGTEAFF
TRBJ2-3 TRBV5-1 few - TGTGCCAGCAGTCTCTCGGGGGTAAGCACAGATACGCAGTATTTT CASSLSGVSTDTQYF
TRBJ2-3 TRBV12-3/TRBV12-4 - - TGTGCCAGCCGACAGTTAAGAAGCACAGATACGCAGTATTTT CASRQLRSTDTQYF
TRBJ2-7 TRBV6-6 - - TGTGCCAGCAGTGAGGGGGTTGGACTAAGCGGCTACGAGCAGTACTTC CASSEGVGLSGYEQYF
TRBJ2-5 TRBV20-1 few TRBD2 TGCAGTGCTAGTTCGCGACTAGCGGCCGAAGAGACCCAGTACTTC CSASSRLAAEETQYF
TRBJ1-1 TRBV29-1 few TRBD1 TGCAGCGTTACAGGGGGTGATGAAGCTTTCTTT CSVTGGDEAFF
TRBJ1-2 TRBV7-9 - - TGTGCCAGCAGCTCCATTCGGGAAGTTTTTAACTATGGCTACACCTTC CASSSIREVFNYGYTF
TRBJ2-3 TRBV11-2 - TRBD1 TGTGCCAGCAGCACCTTCCTACAGGGGGCGGGAGATACGCAGTATTTT CASSTFLQGAGDTQYF
TRBJ2-1 TRBV3-1 once - TGTGCCAGCAGCTCGGGACTCGGGTTCTTC CASSSGLGFF
TRBJ1-2 TRBV29-1 few - TGCAGCGTTGTAAGGGGGAGCTATGGCTACACCTTC CSVVRGSYGYTF
TRBJ2-5 TRBV20-1 - - TGCAGTGCTGAGGGGGGAGGAGGAGAGACCCAGTACTTC CSAEGGGGETQYF
TRBJ1-2 TRBV6-6 - - TGTGCCAGCTCCCAGGGCGGCGGCTATGGCTACACCTTC CASSQGGGYGYTF
TRBJ2-1 TRBV25-1 - TRBD2 TGTGCCAGCAGTAGGGTTAGCGGGGAGTACAATGAGCAGTTCTTC CASSRVSGEYNEQFF
TRBJ2-1 TRBV20-1 - TRBD2 TGCAGTGCTGTCAACCCAATGACTAGCGGGAATAATAATGAGCAGTTCTTC CSAVNPMTSGNNNEQFF
TRBJ2-7 TRBV10-3 few TRBD2 TGTGCCATCAGTGAGTCCCCGGGGGGGGTCGACCACGAGCAGTACTTC CAISESPGGVDHEQYF